The 3 T cell receptor beta chains below all came from one sample that was sequenced in a study of cytomegalovirus exposure and HLA in healthy donors. PCR primers comprised 60 Vbeta and 13 Jbeta primers. Sequencing was performed with immunoSEQ multiplex PCR; in TCRdb, only in-frame clones are kept and a portion is missing. With 130,000 to 150,000 clones in the sample, the ten largest clones hold about 0.96%. The sample comprised PBMCs. The source is a male donor in good health and CMV-seronegative.

The J gene is TRBJ2-1, the V gene TRBV27, with D perhaps matching TRBD2 (6 bases). This CDR3 has 13 amino acids. The germline V and J ends were trimmed by 6 bases and 10 bases, with 16 bases remaining between them. Germline V gives CDR1 MNHEY, CDR2 SMNVEV (reference sequence). CDR3 sequence: CASRGLGGGEQFF. As DNA, the CDR3 is TGTGCCAGCAGGGGACTGGGGGGTGGAGAGCAGTTCTTC.

This chain's CDR3 is CASSETDFNYGYTF. The CDR3 DNA follows: TGTGCCAGCAGTGAAACGGACTTTAACTATGGCTACACCTTC. V and J are TRBV6-1 and TRBJ1-2; D is uncertain. The germline CDR1 and CDR2 sequences are MNHNS and SASEGT. This CDR3 contains 14 residues. Trimming removed 2 bases at V and 1 base at J, with 8 bases between.

CDR3 protein: CASSLGGPATNEKLFF. CDR3 coding DNA: TGTGCCAGCAGCTTGGGGGGTCCTGCAACTAATGAAAAACTGTTTTTT. The chain joins TRBV7-9 to TRBJ1-4, with D perhaps matching TRBD1 (5 bases). Trimming took 3 bases from V and 0 from J, leaving 11 bases between them. The CDR3 spans 16 residues. CDR1 and CDR2 from the germline V gene are SEHNR and FQNEAQ (reference sequence).